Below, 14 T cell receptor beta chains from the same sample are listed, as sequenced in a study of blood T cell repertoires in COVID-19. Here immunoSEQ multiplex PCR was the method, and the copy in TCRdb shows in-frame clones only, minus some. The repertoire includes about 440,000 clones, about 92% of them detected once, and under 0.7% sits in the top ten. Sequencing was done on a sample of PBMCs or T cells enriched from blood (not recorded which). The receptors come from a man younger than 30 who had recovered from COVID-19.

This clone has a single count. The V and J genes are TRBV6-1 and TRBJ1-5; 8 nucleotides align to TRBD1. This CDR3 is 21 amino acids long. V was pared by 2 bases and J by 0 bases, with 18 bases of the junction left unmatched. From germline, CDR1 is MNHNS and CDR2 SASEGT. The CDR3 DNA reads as TGTGCCAGCAGTGAATTAAGCAGGTCAGGGGGCACTATTTATAGCAATCAGCCCCAGCATTTT. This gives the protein CASSELSRSGGTIYSNQPQHF.

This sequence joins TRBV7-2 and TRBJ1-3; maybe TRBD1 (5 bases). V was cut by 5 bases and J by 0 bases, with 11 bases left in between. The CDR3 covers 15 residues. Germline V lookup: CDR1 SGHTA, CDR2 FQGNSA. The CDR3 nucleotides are TGTGCCAGCAGCACCGACAGTGCCTCTGGAAACACCATATATTTT. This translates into CASSTDSASGNTIYF.

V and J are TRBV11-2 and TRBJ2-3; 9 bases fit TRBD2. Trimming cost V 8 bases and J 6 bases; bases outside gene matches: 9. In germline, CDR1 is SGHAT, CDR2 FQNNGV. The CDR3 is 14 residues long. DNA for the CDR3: TGTGCCAGCTCCAGAGCGGGGGGCTCGGATACGCAGTATTTT. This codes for CASSRAGGSDTQYF. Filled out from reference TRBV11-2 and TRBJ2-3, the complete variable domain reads EAGVAQSPRYKIIEKRQSVAFWCNPISGHATLYWYQQILGQGPKLLIQFQNNGVVDDSQLPKDRFSAERLKGVDSTLKIQPAKLEDSAVYLCASSRAGGSDTQYFGPGTRLTVL.

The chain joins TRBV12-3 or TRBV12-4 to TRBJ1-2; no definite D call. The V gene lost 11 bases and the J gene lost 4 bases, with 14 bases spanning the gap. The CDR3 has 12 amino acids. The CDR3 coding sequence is TGTGCCGGAGCCCGGGAGGGCTATGGCTACACCTTC. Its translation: CAGAREGYGYTF.

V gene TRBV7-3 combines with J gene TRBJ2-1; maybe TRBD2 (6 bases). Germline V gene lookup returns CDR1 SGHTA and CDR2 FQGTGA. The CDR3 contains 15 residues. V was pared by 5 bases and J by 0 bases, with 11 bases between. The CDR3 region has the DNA TGTGCCAGCAGCGGAGGGCCTAGCTCCTACAATGAGCAGTTCTTC. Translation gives CASSGGPSSYNEQFF.

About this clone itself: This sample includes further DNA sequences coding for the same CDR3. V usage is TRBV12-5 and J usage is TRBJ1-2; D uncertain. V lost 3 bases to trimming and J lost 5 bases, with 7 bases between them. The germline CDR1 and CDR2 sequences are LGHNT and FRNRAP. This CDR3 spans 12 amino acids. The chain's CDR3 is CASGLPGYGYTF. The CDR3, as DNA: TGTGCTAGTGGTTTACCAGGATATGGCTACACCTTC.

The CDR3 bases are TGTGCCAGCTCACCGATGCCCACACAGGGAAATGAAAAACTGTTTTTT. It encodes CASSPMPTQGNEKLFF. V and J are TRBV18 and TRBJ1-4; the D gene is possibly TRBD1 (6 bases). Trimming stripped 3 bases from V and 5 bases from J, with 16 bases between. The germline V gene encodes CDR1 KGHSH and CDR2 LQKENI. This CDR3 comprises 16 residues.

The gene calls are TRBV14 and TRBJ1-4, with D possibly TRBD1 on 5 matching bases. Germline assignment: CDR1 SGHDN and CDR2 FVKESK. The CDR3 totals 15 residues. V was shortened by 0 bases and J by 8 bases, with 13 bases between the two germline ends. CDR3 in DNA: TGTGCCAGCAGCCAAGAAAGGGGTCGGTTGGAAAAACTGTTTTTT. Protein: CASSQERGRLEKLFF.

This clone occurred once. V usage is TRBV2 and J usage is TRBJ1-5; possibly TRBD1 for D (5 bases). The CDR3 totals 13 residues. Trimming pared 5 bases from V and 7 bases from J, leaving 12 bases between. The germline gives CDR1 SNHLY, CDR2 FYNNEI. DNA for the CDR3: TGTGCCAGCAGTTGGGGCTCGAGACAGCCCCAGCATTTT. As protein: CASSWGSRQPQHF.

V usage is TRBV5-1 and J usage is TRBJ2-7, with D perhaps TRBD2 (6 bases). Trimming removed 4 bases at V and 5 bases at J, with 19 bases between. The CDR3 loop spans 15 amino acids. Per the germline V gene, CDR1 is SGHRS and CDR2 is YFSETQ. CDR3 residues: CASSLEGTPVHEQYF. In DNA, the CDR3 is TGCGCCAGCAGCCTCGAGGGGACTCCCGTCCACGAGCAGTACTTC.

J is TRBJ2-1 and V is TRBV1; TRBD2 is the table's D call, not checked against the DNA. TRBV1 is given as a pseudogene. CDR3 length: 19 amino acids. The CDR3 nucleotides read TGCACCAGCAGCCAAGAGCCCAGAGAACCAGCGGGGGGACCCAATGAGCAGTTCTTC. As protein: CTSSQEPREPAGGPNEQFF.

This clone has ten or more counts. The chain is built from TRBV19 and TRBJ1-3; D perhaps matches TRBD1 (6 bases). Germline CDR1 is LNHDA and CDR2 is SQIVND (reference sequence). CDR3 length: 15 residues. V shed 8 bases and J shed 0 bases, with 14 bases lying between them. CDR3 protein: CASSGQLDSGNTIYF. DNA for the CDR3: TGTGCCAGTTCCGGACAGTTAGACTCTGGAAACACCATATATTTT.

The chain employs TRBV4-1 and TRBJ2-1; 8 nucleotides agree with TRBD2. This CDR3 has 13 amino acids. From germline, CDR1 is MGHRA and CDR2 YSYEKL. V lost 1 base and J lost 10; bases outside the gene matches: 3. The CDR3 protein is CASSQALAEEQFF. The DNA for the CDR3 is TGCGCCAGCAGCCAAGCACTAGCGGAGGAGCAGTTCTTC.

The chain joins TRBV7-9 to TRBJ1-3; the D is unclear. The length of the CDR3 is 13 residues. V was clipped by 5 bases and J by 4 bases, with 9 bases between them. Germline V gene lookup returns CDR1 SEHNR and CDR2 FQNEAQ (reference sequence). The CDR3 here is CASSPPSGNTIYF. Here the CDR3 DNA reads TGTGCCAGCAGCCCCCCGAGCGGAAACACCATATATTTT.